Each of the 2 T cell receptor beta chains below was sequenced from the same sample in a study of glioma-infiltrating T cells. Using RNA template, CDR3s of TCR alpha and beta were amplified with iRepertoire arm-PCR. TCRdb passed the multiplex PCR reads through MiXCR, listing each CDR3 protein once. The sample has around 180,000 distinct CDR3 sequences; more than 35% are singletons. The sequencing input was glioma tissue, nonneoplastic brain tissue, or PBMCs (not recorded which). The source is a human donor with low-grade glioma or glioblastoma, undergoing nonglioma brain surgery, or in good health (not recorded which).

V and J are TRBV27 and TRBJ1-1; D is possibly TRBD1 (5 bases). V lost 8 bases and J lost 13, with 23 bases in between. Germline loops: CDR1 MNHEY, CDR2 SMNVEV (reference sequence). The CDR3 is 13 amino acids. CDR3: CASSREVYTEGFF. The CDR3 coding sequence is TGTGCCAGCTCCAGGGAGGTGTACACTGAGGGTTTCTTT.

On this clonotype: A much larger clone differs by one base, so this may be a read error. CDR3 sequence: CSARRGTWAYEQYF. The CDR3 DNA sequence: TGCAGTGCTCGCCGCGGGACATGGGCCTACGAGCAGTACTTC. The gene calls are TRBV20-1 and TRBJ2-7; D is possibly TRBD1 or TRBD2 (6 bases each). Germline assignment: CDR1 DFQATT and CDR2 SNEGSKA (reference sequence). The CDR3 runs to 14 residues. V lost 5 bases and J lost 2, with 16 bases in between.